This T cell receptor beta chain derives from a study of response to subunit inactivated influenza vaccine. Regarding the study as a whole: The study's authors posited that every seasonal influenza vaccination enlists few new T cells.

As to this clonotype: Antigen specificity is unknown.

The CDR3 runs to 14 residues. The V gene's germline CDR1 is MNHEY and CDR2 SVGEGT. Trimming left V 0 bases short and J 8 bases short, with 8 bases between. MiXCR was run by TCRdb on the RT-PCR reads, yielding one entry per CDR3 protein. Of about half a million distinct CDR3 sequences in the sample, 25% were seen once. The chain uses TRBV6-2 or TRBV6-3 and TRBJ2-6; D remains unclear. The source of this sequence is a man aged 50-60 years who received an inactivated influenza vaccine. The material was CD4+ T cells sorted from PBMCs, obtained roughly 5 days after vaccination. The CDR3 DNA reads TGTGCCAGCAGTTACTCAGCGTCCCCCAACGTCCTGACTTTC. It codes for CASSYSASPNVLTF.